The rows below give T cell receptor beta chains drawn from one sample of a study of blood T cell repertoires in COVID-19. Here immunoSEQ multiplex PCR was the method, and the copy in TCRdb shows in-frame clones only, minus some. Among about 180,000 clones listed, approximately 88% were seen once. The sample was peripheral blood. The receptors shown here come from a woman in her forties with COVID-19, enrolled during active disease. Both conserved end residues are part of each CDR3. A D gene is named only where the DNA matches it firmly. Clone size is given for some rows only: seen once, a few or many times, or a class if the clone is expanded.

j_gene: TRBJ1-6; abundance: NA; v_gene: TRBV5-1; d_gene: TRBD1; CDR3nt: TGCGCCAGCAGCGTCTCGACAGGGGAAGGGGGTGATTCACCCCTCCACTTT; CDR3aa: CASSVSTGEGGDSPLHF
j_gene: TRBJ1-5; abundance: NA; v_gene: TRBV3-1/TRBV3-2; d_gene: NA; CDR3nt: TGTGCCAGCAGCCAAGATATGGGCCCGCATCAGCCCCAGCATTTT; CDR3aa: CASSQDMGPHQPQHF
j_gene: TRBJ2-2; abundance: NA; v_gene: TRBV2; d_gene: TRBD1; CDR3nt: TGTGCCAGCGATCGACTGACAGGGGGCGCCGGCACCGGGGAGCTGTTTTTT; CDR3aa: CASDRLTGGAGTGELFF
j_gene: TRBJ1-1; abundance: NA; v_gene: TRBV6-5; d_gene: NA; CDR3nt: TGTGCCAGCAGTCCCGGGTTCTTGAACACTGAAGCTTTCTTT; CDR3aa: CASSPGFLNTEAFF
j_gene: TRBJ1-2; abundance: NA; v_gene: TRBV19; d_gene: NA; CDR3nt: TGTGCCAGTAGTCCCAGACTAGCCAGGCCCCCCGTGGTCTATGGCTACACCTTC; CDR3aa: CASSPRLARPPVVYGYTF
j_gene: TRBJ1-2; abundance: NA; v_gene: TRBV6-5; d_gene: NA; CDR3nt: TGTGCCAGCGAGGGGGACGGCTATGGCTACACCTTC; CDR3aa: CASEGDGYGYTF
j_gene: TRBJ2-2; abundance: NA; v_gene: TRBV27; d_gene: TRBD2; CDR3nt: TGTGCCAGCAGAGGGACGGGAGGCTTCGGGGGTGTCGGCGGGGAGCTGTTTTTT; CDR3aa: CASRGTGGFGGVGGELFF
j_gene: TRBJ1-2; abundance: few; v_gene: TRBV6-5; d_gene: NA; CDR3nt: TGTGCCAGCAGTTGGGGACTCGCAGCGGGCTACACCTTC; CDR3aa: CASSWGLAAGYTF
j_gene: TRBJ1-2; abundance: NA; v_gene: TRBV2; d_gene: NA; CDR3nt: TGTGCCAGCACCAGGCGGGACGGGGCAAACTATGGCTACACCTTC; CDR3aa: CASTRRDGANYGYTF
j_gene: TRBJ1-6; abundance: NA; v_gene: TRBV19; d_gene: NA; CDR3nt: TGTGCCAGTTTTGACTCCTACGGTGGCAATTCACCCCTCCACTTT; CDR3aa: CASFDSYGGNSPLHF
j_gene: TRBJ2-1; abundance: NA; v_gene: TRBV5-1; d_gene: TRBD2; CDR3nt: TGCGCCAGCAGCCCCGGACTAGCGGGGGGGCTAACCTACAATGAGCAGTTCTTC; CDR3aa: CASSPGLAGGLTYNEQFF
j_gene: TRBJ2-3; abundance: NA; v_gene: TRBV5-1; d_gene: TRBD2; CDR3nt: TGCGCCACCCAAAGCGGGGGTGGGCCAGATACGCAGTATTTT; CDR3aa: CATQSGGGPDTQYF
j_gene: TRBJ2-7; abundance: NA; v_gene: TRBV29-1; d_gene: NA; CDR3nt: TGCAGCGTTGGCCCGCCCCAGGGACTTTCAGGCGAGCAGTACTTC; CDR3aa: CSVGPPQGLSGEQYF
j_gene: TRBJ1-1; abundance: NA; v_gene: TRBV19; d_gene: TRBD1; CDR3nt: TGTGCCAGTAGTCGAATGGGTACAGGGGGGGGGAACACTGAAGCTTTCTTT; CDR3aa: CASSRMGTGGGNTEAFF
j_gene: TRBJ2-1; abundance: NA; v_gene: TRBV5-4; d_gene: NA; CDR3nt: TGTGCCAGCAGCTTAGAAGAGGGCCGTGGGGATGAGCAGTTCTTC; CDR3aa: CASSLEEGRGDEQFF
j_gene: TRBJ1-2; abundance: NA; v_gene: TRBV5-1; d_gene: NA; CDR3nt: TGCGCCAGCAGCTTGGTAGGCAGGGAAGGCTACACCTTC; CDR3aa: CASSLVGREGYTF
j_gene: TRBJ1-3; abundance: NA; v_gene: TRBV5-1; d_gene: TRBD1; CDR3nt: TGCGCCAGCAGCCCAATATCTCAAAACAGGGGCTCAGGAAACACCATATATTTT; CDR3aa: CASSPISQNRGSGNTIYF
j_gene: TRBJ2-1; abundance: few; v_gene: TRBV9; d_gene: NA; CDR3nt: TGTGCCAGCAGCCCCCGTCAGGGGGGATACAATGAGCAGTTCTTC; CDR3aa: CASSPRQGGYNEQFF
j_gene: TRBJ2-7; abundance: NA; v_gene: TRBV27; d_gene: NA; CDR3nt: TGTGCCAGCAGTCCCCAGGTGGAAGGGCAGTACTTC; CDR3aa: CASSPQVEGQYF
j_gene: TRBJ1-1; abundance: NA; v_gene: TRBV11-1; d_gene: TRBD1; CDR3nt: TGTGCCAGCAGCTGGGGACAGGGGAACACTGAAGCTTTCTTT; CDR3aa: CASSWGQGNTEAFF
j_gene: TRBJ1-2; abundance: NA; v_gene: TRBV12-3/TRBV12-4; d_gene: NA; CDR3nt: TGTGCCAGCAGCCAGGGGTCTGGCTACACCTTC; CDR3aa: CASSQGSGYTF
j_gene: TRBJ1-1; abundance: NA; v_gene: TRBV19; d_gene: TRBD1; CDR3nt: TGTGCCAGTACCCCAGGGGGCGCGAGCACTGAAGCTTTCTTT; CDR3aa: CASTPGGASTEAFF
j_gene: TRBJ1-4; abundance: NA; v_gene: TRBV28; d_gene: NA; CDR3nt: TGTGCCAGCAGTCTTCAGGCAACTAATGAAAAACTGTTTTTT; CDR3aa: CASSLQATNEKLFF
j_gene: TRBJ1-1; abundance: NA; v_gene: TRBV6-4; d_gene: TRBD1; CDR3nt: TGTGCCAGGGACAGGGGAGGGAAATCTGAAGCTTTCTTT; CDR3aa: CARDRGGKSEAFF
j_gene: TRBJ1-2; abundance: NA; v_gene: TRBV15; d_gene: NA; CDR3nt: TGTGCCACCAGCAGGACAAGGCCTGGGGAGGGCCCATTAATGTATGGCTACACCTTC; CDR3aa: CATSRTRPGEGPLMYGYTF
j_gene: TRBJ2-5; abundance: NA; v_gene: TRBV6-2/TRBV6-3; d_gene: TRBD2; CDR3nt: TGTGCCAGCAGTTACACTAGCGGGGGCCAAGAGACCCAGTACTTC; CDR3aa: CASSYTSGGQETQYF
j_gene: TRBJ2-5; abundance: NA; v_gene: TRBV18; d_gene: TRBD2; CDR3nt: TGTGCCAGCTCCCCCCTAGCGGAAGAGACCCAGTACTTC; CDR3aa: CASSPLAEETQYF
j_gene: TRBJ2-7; abundance: NA; v_gene: TRBV19; d_gene: NA; CDR3nt: TGTGCCAGTAGTATAGAGCGGAGAGGCGGAACCTACGAGCAGTACTTC; CDR3aa: CASSIERRGGTYEQYF
j_gene: TRBJ1-5; abundance: NA; v_gene: TRBV18; d_gene: TRBD1; CDR3nt: TGTGCCAGCTCATATAGGACAGGAGGTGATCAGCCCCAGCATTTT; CDR3aa: CASSYRTGGDQPQHF